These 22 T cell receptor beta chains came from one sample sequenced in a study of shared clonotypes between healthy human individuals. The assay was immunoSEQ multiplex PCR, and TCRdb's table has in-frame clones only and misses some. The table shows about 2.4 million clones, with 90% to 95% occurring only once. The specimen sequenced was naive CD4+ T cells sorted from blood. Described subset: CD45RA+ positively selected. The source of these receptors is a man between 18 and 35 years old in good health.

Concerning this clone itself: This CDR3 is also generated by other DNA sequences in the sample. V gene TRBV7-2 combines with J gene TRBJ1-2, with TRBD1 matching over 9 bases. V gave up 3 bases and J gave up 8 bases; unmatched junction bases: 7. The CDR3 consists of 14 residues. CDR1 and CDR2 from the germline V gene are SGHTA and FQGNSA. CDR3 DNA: TGTGCCAGCAGCTTGGGACAGGGATTAGGAGGCTACACCTTC. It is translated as CASSLGQGLGGYTF. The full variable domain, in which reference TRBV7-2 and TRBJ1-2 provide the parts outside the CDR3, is GAGVSQSPSNKVTEKGKDVELRCDPISGHTALYWYRQSLGQGLEFLIYFQGNSAPDKSGLPSDRFSAERTGGSVSTLTIQRTQQEDSAVYLCASSLGQGLGGYTFGSGTRLTVV.

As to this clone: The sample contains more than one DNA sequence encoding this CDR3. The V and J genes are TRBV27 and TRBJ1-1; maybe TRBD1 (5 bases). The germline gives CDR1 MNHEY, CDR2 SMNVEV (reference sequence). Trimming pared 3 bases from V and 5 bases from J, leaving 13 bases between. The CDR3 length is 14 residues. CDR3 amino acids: CASSFRGEGTEAFF. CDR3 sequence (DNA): TGTGCCAGCAGTTTCCGGGGTGAGGGGACTGAAGCTTTCTTT.

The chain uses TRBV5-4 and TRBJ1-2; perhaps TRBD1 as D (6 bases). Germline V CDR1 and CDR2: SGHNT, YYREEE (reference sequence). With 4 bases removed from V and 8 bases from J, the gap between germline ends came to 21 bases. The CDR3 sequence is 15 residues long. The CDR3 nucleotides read TGTGCCAGCAGCCCCCAGGGGCAGCCCGCGATAGGCTACACCTTC. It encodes CASSPQGQPAIGYTF.

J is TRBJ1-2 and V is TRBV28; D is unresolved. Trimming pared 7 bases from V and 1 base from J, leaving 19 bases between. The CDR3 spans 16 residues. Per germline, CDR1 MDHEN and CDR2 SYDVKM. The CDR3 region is CASTPGRKIVNYGYTF. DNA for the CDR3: TGTGCCAGCACCCCGGGCAGGAAAATAGTTAACTATGGCTACACCTTC.

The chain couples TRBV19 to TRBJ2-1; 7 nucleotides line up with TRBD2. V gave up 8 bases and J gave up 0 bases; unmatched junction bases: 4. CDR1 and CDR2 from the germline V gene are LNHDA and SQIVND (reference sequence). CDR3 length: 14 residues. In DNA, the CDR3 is TGTGCCAGTGCTAGCGGCCCCTCCTACAATGAGCAGTTCTTC. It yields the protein CASASGPSYNEQFF.

The CDR3 reads CASSYSEATQHF. The CDR3 nucleotides read TGTGCCAGCAGTTACTCTGAGGCGACCCAGCATTTT. The chain uses TRBV6-6 and TRBJ1-5, with unresolved D. From germline, CDR1 is MNHNY and CDR2 SVGAGI (reference sequence). This CDR3 spans 12 amino acids. V lost 0 bases to trimming and J lost 11 bases, with 8 bases between them.

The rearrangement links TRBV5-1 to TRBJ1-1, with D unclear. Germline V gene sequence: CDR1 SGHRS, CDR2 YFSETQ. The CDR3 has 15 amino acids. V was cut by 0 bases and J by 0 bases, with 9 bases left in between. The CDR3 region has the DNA TGCGCCAGCAGCTTGGTTACTGGATTGAACACTGAAGCTTTCTTT. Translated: CASSLVTGLNTEAFF.

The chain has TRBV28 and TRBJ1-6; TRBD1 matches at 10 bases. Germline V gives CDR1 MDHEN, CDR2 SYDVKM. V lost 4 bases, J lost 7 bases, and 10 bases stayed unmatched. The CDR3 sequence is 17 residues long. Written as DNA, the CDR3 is TGTGCCAGCAGTTCCGCCGGTCGGGACAGGGGCAATTCACCCCTCCACTTT. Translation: CASSSAGRDRGNSPLHF.

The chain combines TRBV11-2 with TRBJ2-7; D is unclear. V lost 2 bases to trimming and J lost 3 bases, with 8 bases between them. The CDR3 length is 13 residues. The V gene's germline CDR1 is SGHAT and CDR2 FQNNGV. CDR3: CASSLNPGYEQYF. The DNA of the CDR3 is TGTGCCAGCAGCTTAAATCCGGGCTACGAGCAGTACTTC.

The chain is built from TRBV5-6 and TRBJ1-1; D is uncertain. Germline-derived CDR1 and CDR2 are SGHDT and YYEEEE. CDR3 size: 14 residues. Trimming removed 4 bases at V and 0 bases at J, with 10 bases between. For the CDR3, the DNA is TGTGCCAGCAGCCCTCTCGAGGTGAACACTGAAGCTTTCTTT. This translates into CASSPLEVNTEAFF.

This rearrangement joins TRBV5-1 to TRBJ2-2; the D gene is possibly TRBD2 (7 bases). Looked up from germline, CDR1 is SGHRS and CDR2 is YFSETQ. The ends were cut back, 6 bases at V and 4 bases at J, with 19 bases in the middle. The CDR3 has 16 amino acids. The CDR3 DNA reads TGCGCCAGCACCCCGGGGGGACACGACGGCACCGGGGAGCTGTTTTTT. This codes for CASTPGGHDGTGELFF.

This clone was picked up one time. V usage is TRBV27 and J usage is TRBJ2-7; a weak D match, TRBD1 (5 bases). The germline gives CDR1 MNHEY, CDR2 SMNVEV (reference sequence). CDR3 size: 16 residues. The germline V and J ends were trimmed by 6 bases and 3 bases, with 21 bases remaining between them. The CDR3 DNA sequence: TGTGCCAGCAGCCATAAATTTTTAGGCCAGGGCTACGAGCAGTACTTC. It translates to CASSHKFLGQGYEQYF.

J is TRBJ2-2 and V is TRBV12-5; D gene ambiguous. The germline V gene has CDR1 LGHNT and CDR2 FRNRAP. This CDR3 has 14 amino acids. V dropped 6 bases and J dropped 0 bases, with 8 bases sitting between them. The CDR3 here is CASGGQSNTGELFF. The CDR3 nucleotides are TGTGCTAGTGGAGGCCAGTCGAACACCGGGGAGCTGTTTTTT.

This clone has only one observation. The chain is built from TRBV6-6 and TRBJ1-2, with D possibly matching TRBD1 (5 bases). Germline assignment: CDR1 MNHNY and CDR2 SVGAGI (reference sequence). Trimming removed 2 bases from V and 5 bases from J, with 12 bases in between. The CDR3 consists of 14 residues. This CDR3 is CASSYREGRYGYTF. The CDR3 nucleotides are TGTGCCAGCAGTTACCGGGAGGGGCGGTATGGCTACACCTTC.

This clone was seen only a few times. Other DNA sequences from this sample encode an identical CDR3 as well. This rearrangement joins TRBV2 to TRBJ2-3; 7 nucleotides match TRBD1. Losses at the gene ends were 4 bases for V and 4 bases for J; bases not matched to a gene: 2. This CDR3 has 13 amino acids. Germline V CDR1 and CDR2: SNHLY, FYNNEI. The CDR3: CASSGQGADTQYF. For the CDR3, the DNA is TGTGCCAGCAGTGGACAGGGCGCAGATACGCAGTATTTT.

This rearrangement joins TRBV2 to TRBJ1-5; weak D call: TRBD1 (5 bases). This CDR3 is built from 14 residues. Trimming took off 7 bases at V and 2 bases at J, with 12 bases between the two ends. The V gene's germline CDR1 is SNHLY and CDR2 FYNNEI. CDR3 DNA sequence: TGTGCCAGCAATCCGACGGGGCGCAATCAGCCCCAGCATTTT. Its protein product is CASNPTGRNQPQHF.

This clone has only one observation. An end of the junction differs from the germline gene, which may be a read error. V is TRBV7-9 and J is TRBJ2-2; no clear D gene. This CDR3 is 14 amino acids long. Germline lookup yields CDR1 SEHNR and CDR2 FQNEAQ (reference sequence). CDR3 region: CASSLYSNTRELFF. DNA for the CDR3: TGTGCCAGCAGCCTTTACTCGAACACCAGGGAGCTGTTTTTT. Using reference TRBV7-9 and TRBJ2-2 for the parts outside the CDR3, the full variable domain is DTGVSQNPRHKITKRGQNVTFRCDPISEHNRLYWYRQTLGQGPEFLTYFQNEAQLEKSRLLSDRFSAERPKGSFSTLEIQRTEQGDSAMYLCASSLYSNTRELFFGEGSRLTVL.

The CDR3 protein is CASRASGASGYTF. Here the CDR3 DNA reads TGTGCCAGCAGGGCGTCAGGGGCAAGCGGCTACACCTTC. The genes are TRBV13 and TRBJ1-2; D might be TRBD1 (6 bases). V gave up 6 bases and J gave up 8 bases, with 16 bases separating them. Germline V lookup: CDR1 PRHDT, CDR2 FYEKMQ (reference sequence). This CDR3 region has 13 residues.

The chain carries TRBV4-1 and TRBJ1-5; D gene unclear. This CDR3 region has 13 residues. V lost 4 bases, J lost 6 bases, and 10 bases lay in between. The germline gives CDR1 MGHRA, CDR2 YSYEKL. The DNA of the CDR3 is TGCGCCAGCAGCCTCCCCGGAAGTCAGCCCCAGCATTTT. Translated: CASSLPGSQPQHF.

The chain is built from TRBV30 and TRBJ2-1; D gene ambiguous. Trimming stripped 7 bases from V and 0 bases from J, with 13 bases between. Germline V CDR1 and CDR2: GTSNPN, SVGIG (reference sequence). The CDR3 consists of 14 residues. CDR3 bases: TGTGCCTTTTATAGGCTAAGCTCCTACAATGAGCAGTTCTTC. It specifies CAFYRLSSYNEQFF.

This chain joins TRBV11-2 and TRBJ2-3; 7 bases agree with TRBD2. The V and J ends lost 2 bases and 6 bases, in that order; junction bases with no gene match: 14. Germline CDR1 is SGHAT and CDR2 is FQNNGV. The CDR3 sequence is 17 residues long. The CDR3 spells CASSLTGGGPFPDTQYF. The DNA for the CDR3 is TGTGCCAGCAGCTTAACGGGGGGAGGGCCCTTCCCGGATACGCAGTATTTT.

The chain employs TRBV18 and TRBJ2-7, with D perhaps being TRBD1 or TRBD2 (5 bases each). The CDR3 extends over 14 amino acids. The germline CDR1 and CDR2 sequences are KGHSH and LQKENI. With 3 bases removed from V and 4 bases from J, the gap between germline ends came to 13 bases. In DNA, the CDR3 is TGTGCCAGCTCACCCGGGACCCAAGAGTACGAGCAGTACTTC. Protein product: CASSPGTQEYEQYF.